Following are 16 T cell receptor beta chains from one sample sequenced in a study of regulatory dendritic cells for organ transplantation. Generated by immunoSEQ multiplex PCR, the TCRdb table keeps only in-frame clones and is missing some. The table includes around 20,000 clones, 74% detected once. Sequenced: memory CD4+ T cells from blood. Documented subset: CD45RO+ memory T cells. The receptors were sampled from a human donor in good health.

The V call is TRBV18, the J call TRBJ2-1; 10 bases are shared with TRBD2. Germline V gene lookup returns CDR1 KGHSH and CDR2 LQKENI. V dropped 0 bases and J dropped 4; count of bases not matched to a gene: 3. This CDR3 has 16 amino acids. The chain's CDR3 is CASSPPGSGGYNEQFF. In DNA form, the CDR3 reads TGTGCCAGCTCACCACCGGGTAGCGGGGGGTACAATGAGCAGTTCTTC.

V is TRBV19 and J is TRBJ1-5, with D uncertain. The CDR3 runs to 13 residues. The V and J ends lost 0 bases and 8 bases respectively, with 8 bases between them. Germline assignment: CDR1 LNHDA and CDR2 SQIVND (reference sequence). CDR3 in DNA: TGTGCCAGTAGTATAGATCCCAGGAAGCCCCAGCATTTT. It translates to CASSIDPRKPQHF.

A few counts support this clone. This sequence joins TRBV4-1 and TRBJ1-6, with TRBD1 identical over 10 bases. The CDR3 contains 16 residues. Unmatched junction bases numbered 3, after V lost 0 bases and J lost 7 bases. Germline CDR1 and CDR2: MGHRA and YSYEKL. The CDR3 reads CASSQDTGQGNSPLHF. The CDR3 nucleotides are TGCGCCAGCAGCCAAGATACGGGACAGGGGAATTCACCCCTCCACTTT.

The chain is built from TRBV2 and TRBJ1-2; 8 bases match TRBD1. With 6 bases clipped from V and 5 bases from J, the junction kept 5 bases outside the gene matches. The CDR3 length is 13 residues. Germline CDR1 reads SNHLY; CDR2 reads FYNNEI. CDR3 sequence reads: CASRLQGVYGYTF. The CDR3, as DNA: TGTGCCAGCAGGTTACAGGGGGTTTATGGCTACACCTTC.

The chain combines TRBV5-1 with TRBJ1-2; 8 nucleotides agree with TRBD1. J lost 10 bases, V lost 0 bases, and 11 bases had no gene match. The CDR3 extends over 15 amino acids. Germline values: CDR1 SGHRS, CDR2 YFSETQ. The chain's CDR3 is CASSLGIDRGGDYTF. CDR3 in DNA: TGCGCCAGCAGCTTGGGGATCGACAGGGGAGGCGACTACACCTTC.

The V gene is TRBV2, the J gene TRBJ1-6; 7 bases agree with TRBD1. The V gene end was trimmed by 7 bases and the J gene end by 9 bases; junction bases not matched to a gene: 9. CDR1 is SNHLY and CDR2 is FYNNEI in the germline V gene. CDR3 length: 14 amino acids. CDR3 nucleotides: TGTGCCAGCACGTTGGAGAACAGGGGTTCACCCCTCCACTTT. It encodes CASTLENRGSPLHF. Combining the CDR3 with reference TRBV2 and TRBJ1-6 gives the whole variable domain EPEVTQTPSHQVTQMGQEVILRCVPISNHLYFYWYRQILGQKVEFLVSFYNNEISEKSEIFDDQFSVERPDGSNFTLKIRSTKLEDSAMYFCASTLENRGSPLHFGNGTRLTVT.

The chain joins TRBV28 to TRBJ2-7, with 7 bases fitting TRBD2. Germline V lookup: CDR1 MDHEN, CDR2 SYDVKM. V gave up 3 bases and J gave up 3 bases; unmatched junction bases: 5. The CDR3 is made up of 14 amino acids. The CDR3 loop is CASSFFRGGYEQYF. The CDR3 coding sequence is TGTGCCAGCAGTTTCTTCCGCGGGGGCTACGAGCAGTACTTC. The variable domain in full, completed from reference TRBV28 and TRBJ2-7, reads DVKVTQSSRYLVKRTGEKVFLECVQDMDHENMFWYRQDPGLGLRLIYFSYDVKMKEKGDIPEGYSVSREKKERFSLILESASTNQTSMYLCASSFFRGGYEQYFGPGTRLTVT.

This clone was detected only a few times. The V and J genes are TRBV4-2 and TRBJ2-1; D unclear. The V gene lost 1 base and the J gene lost 9 bases, with 4 bases spanning the gap. Germline assignment: CDR1 LGHNA and CDR2 YNFKEQ. The CDR3 runs 11 residues. The CDR3 sequence: CASSQAGEQFF. CDR3 nucleotides: TGTGCCAGCAGCCAAGCGGGTGAGCAGTTCTTC.

The chain carries TRBV11-2 and TRBJ2-1; TRBD1 matches 12 bases. V was clipped by 2 bases and J by 8 bases; unmatched bases: 7. This CDR3 is 16 amino acids long. Germline V lookup: CDR1 SGHAT, CDR2 FQNNGV. The CDR3 reads CASSLMGQGAQDEQFF. The CDR3 region has the DNA TGTGCCAGCAGCTTAATGGGACAGGGGGCGCAAGATGAGCAGTTCTTC.

The chain has TRBV2 and TRBJ1-2; 10 bases match TRBD1. J gave up 7 bases and V 6 bases, and 8 bases lay outside the gene matches. Germline CDR1 reads SNHLY; CDR2 reads FYNNEI. The CDR3 contains 14 residues. CDR3 coding DNA: TGTGCCAGCAGAGGACAGGGGGTTAATAGTGGCTACACCTTC. Translated, it gives CASRGQGVNSGYTF.

In its sample, this clone was seen a few times. This rearrangement joins TRBV2 to TRBJ1-5; a weak D match, TRBD1 (6 bases). Trimming pared 3 bases from V and 3 bases from J, leaving 9 bases between. CDR1 is SNHLY, CDR2 FYNNEI, per germline. This CDR3 is built from 14 residues. The CDR3 region has the DNA TGTGCCAGCAGTGATCAGGGGATCAATCAGCCCCAGCATTTT. It yields the protein CASSDQGINQPQHF.

This chain connects TRBV6-5 to TRBJ1-2; D remains unclear. The CDR3 sequence is 13 residues long. Germline V gives CDR1 MNHEY, CDR2 SVGAGI. Trimming left V 5 bases short and J 4 bases short, with 11 bases between. Here the CDR3 reads CASSRGFSYGYTF. The CDR3 DNA is TGTGCCAGCAGTCGCGGGTTCTCCTATGGCTACACCTTC.

The chain uses TRBV19 and TRBJ2-1; no definite D call. The V and J ends lost 8 bases and 5 bases respectively, with 13 bases between them. Germline assignment: CDR1 LNHDA and CDR2 SQIVND (reference sequence). The CDR3 loop spans 13 amino acids. CDR3 sequence: CASSSFLHNEQFF. CDR3 DNA sequence: TGTGCCAGTTCGAGTTTTTTGCACAATGAGCAGTTCTTC. Looking up the rest from reference TRBV19 and TRBJ2-1 gives the full variable domain: DGGITQSPKYLFRKEGQNVTLSCEQNLNHDAMYWYRQDPGQGLRLIYYSQIVNDFQKGDIAEGYSVSREKKESFPLTVTSAQKNPTAFYLCASSSFLHNEQFFGPGTRLTVL.

The rearrangement uses TRBV6-1 and TRBJ1-2, with TRBD1 as a possible D gene (5 bases). Germline V gene sequence: CDR1 MNHNS, CDR2 SASEGT. This CDR3 contains 14 residues. The ends were cut back, 9 bases at V and 0 bases at J, with 14 bases in the middle. The DNA of the CDR3 is TGTGCCAGTCGCCCAGGGCACTCTAACTATGGCTACACCTTC. Encoded protein: CASRPGHSNYGYTF.

V is TRBV12-5 and J is TRBJ2-3, with a weak D call TRBD2 (6 bases). This CDR3 has 14 amino acids. Trimming removed 1 base from V and 6 bases from J, with 11 bases in between. Germline lookup yields CDR1 LGHNT and CDR2 FRNRAP. The CDR3 region has the DNA TGTGCTAGTGGTTTGGGGTTAAGCGGGGATACGCAGTATTTT. Translated, it gives CASGLGLSGDTQYF.

The V and J genes are TRBV5-1 and TRBJ1-5, with a possible D match to TRBD1 (6 bases). This CDR3 has 14 amino acids. Trimming cost V 5 bases and J 2 bases, with 11 bases left between them. Germline CDR1 and CDR2: SGHRS and YFSETQ. The CDR3 DNA sequence: TGCGCCAGCAGTTTGACAGGCGGCAATCAGCCCCAGCATTTT. Protein: CASSLTGGNQPQHF.